The rows below give T cell receptor beta chains drawn from one sample of a study of cytomegalovirus exposure and HLA in healthy donors. Sequencing was performed with immunoSEQ multiplex PCR; in TCRdb, only in-frame clones are kept and a portion is missing. The sample lists 120,000 to 150,000 clones; 65% to 80% were seen once. Sequencing was performed on PBMCs. These receptors were obtained from a man between 40 and 49 years old in good health and CMV-seropositive. Each CDR3 is given with its conserved first and last residue. The D gene is left open where the match is weak. Not all rows give a size; the values are once, few, many and, for expanded clones, a class.

-	-	TRBV7-9	TRBJ2-3	CASTPRTDTQYF	TGTGCCAGCACCCCGAGGACAGATACGCAGTATTTT
-	-	TRBV7-9	TRBJ2-5	CSSSSLMDGLETQYF	TGTTCCAGCAGCTCCCTTATGGACGGACTAGAGACCCAGTACTTC
-	-	TRBV6-5	TRBJ2-7	CASSGQGFYEQYF	TGTGCCAGCAGTGGCCAGGGGTTCTACGAGCAGTACTTC
few	-	TRBV7-2	TRBJ1-5	CASSLDRNSQPQHF	TGTGCCAGCAGCCTTGACAGGAATAGCCAGCCCCAGCATTTT
-	-	TRBV6-5	TRBJ1-1	CASSTLPDSGVEAFF	TGTGCCAGCAGTACCCTGCCAGACTCCGGGGTTGAAGCTTTCTTT
once	-	TRBV11-1	TRBJ2-6	CASSLAHPSGANVLTF	TGTGCCAGCAGCCTCGCGCACCCCTCTGGGGCCAACGTCCTGACTTTC
-	TRBD2	TRBV7-2	TRBJ2-5	CASSSSGTSYSETQYF	TGTGCCAGCAGCTCTTCCGGGACTAGTTATTCGGAGACCCAGTACTTC
-	TRBD2	TRBV6-5	TRBJ2-7	CASSYSNGRRNEQYF	TGTGCCAGCAGTTACTCGAACGGGAGGCGTAACGAGCAGTACTTC
-	-	TRBV6-5	TRBJ2-7	CASSPGGLGEQYF	TGTGCCAGCAGTCCAGGGGGGCTGGGCGAGCAGTACTTC
-	TRBD2	TRBV28	TRBJ2-1	CASTQSGTYNEQFF	TGTGCCAGCACCCAAAGCGGGACCTACAATGAGCAGTTCTTC
-	TRBD1	TRBV5-6	TRBJ2-7	CASSSRGRASYEQYF	TGTGCCAGCAGCTCCAGGGGGCGAGCATCCTACGAGCAGTACTTC
-	-	TRBV19	TRBJ1-2	CASSSGGGYTF	TGTGCCAGTAGTTCTGGCGGTGGCTACACCTTC
-	TRBD2	TRBV5-1	TRBJ2-7	CASSFAGVTYEQYF	TGCGCCAGCAGCTTCGCGGGGGTCACCTACGAGCAGTACTTC
-	-	TRBV7-3	TRBJ2-7	CASSLESSRGEQYF	TGTGCCAGCAGCTTAGAGTCAAGCCGGGGCGAGCAGTACTTC
-	-	TRBV5-6	TRBJ1-4	CASSLNGVTNEKLFF	TGTGCCAGCAGCTTGAACGGGGTAACTAATGAAAAACTGTTTTTT
few	TRBD1	TRBV27	TRBJ2-1	CASTRTGAYNEQFF	TGTGCCTCCACTAGGACAGGGGCATACAATGAGCAGTTCTTC
-	TRBD1	TRBV29-1	TRBJ2-5	CSVVRTGGGETQYF	TGCAGCGTTGTGAGGACAGGGGGCGGAGAGACCCAGTACTTC
-	-	TRBV27	TRBJ2-3	CASSSGRTDTQYF	TGTGCCAGCAGTTCAGGCCGCACAGATACGCAGTATTTT
-	TRBD1	TRBV19	TRBJ2-1	CASSGQGGLREQFF	TGTGCCAGTAGTGGACAGGGTGGGCTTCGTGAGCAGTTCTTC
few	TRBD1	TRBV15	TRBJ1-2	CATSRDRGLDGYTF	TGTGCCACCAGCAGAGATAGGGGGCTGGATGGCTACACCTTC
few	-	TRBV14	TRBJ2-3	CARYEPDTQYF	TGTGCCAGATACGAGCCAGATACGCAGTATTTT
few	TRBD2	TRBV18	TRBJ2-7	CASSQSLAGGPGEREVHALYEQYF	TGTGCCAGCTCACAATCACTAGCGGGAGGTCCTGGCGAGCGGGAGGTCCACGCCCTCTACGAGCAGTACTTC
-	TRBD1	TRBV7-9	TRBJ1-2	CASSFFYRGKNYGYTF	TGTGCCAGCAGCTTCTTTTACAGGGGCAAAAACTATGGCTACACCTTC
-	-	TRBV29-1	TRBJ1-1	CSVRQDHTEAFF	TGCAGCGTTCGACAGGATCACACTGAAGCTTTCTTT
-	-	TRBV7-9	TRBJ2-7	CASSLFGLANEQYF	TGTGCCAGCAGCTTGTTTGGGCTTGCGAACGAGCAGTACTTC
once	-	TRBV5-1	TRBJ2-2	CASNSVGGVTGELFF	TGCGCCAGCAATTCAGTCGGAGGGGTCACCGGGGAGCTGTTTTTT
-	TRBD1	TRBV10-3	TRBJ2-3	CAISTGTGARTDTQYF	TGTGCCATCAGTACCGGGACAGGCGCGCGGACAGATACGCAGTATTTT
-	-	TRBV7-9	TRBJ2-6	CASSYRSSGANVLTF	TGTGCCAGCAGCTATCGGAGCTCTGGGGCCAACGTCCTGACTTTC
-	-	TRBV5-1	TRBJ2-3	CASSIGGRGDTQYF	TGCGCCAGCAGCATAGGGGGGAGGGGCGATACGCAGTATTTT
-	-	TRBV19	TRBJ2-2	CASRNGVPTGELFF	TGTGCCAGTAGAAACGGGGTCCCTACCGGGGAGCTGTTTTTT
-	TRBD1	TRBV19	TRBJ1-2	CASSMVPTGNGYTF	TGTGCCAGTAGTATGGTCCCGACAGGGAATGGCTACACCTTC
-	TRBD2	TRBV29-1	TRBJ2-1	CSVPRWGRDEQFF	TGCAGCGTTCCCAGGTGGGGGAGGGATGAGCAGTTCTTC
-	TRBD1	TRBV19	TRBJ2-7	CASSIPPGQGAHERYEQYF	TGTGCCAGTAGTATACCCCCCGGGCAGGGGGCGCATGAGAGGTACGAGCAGTACTTC
-	TRBD2	TRBV27	TRBJ2-2	CASSSLAGDGTGELFF	TGTGCCAGCAGTTCCCTAGCGGGAGACGGCACCGGGGAGCTGTTTTTT
-	-	TRBV6-6	TRBJ1-1	CASTSNTEAFF	TGTGCCAGCACTTCGAACACTGAAGCTTTCTTT
-	TRBD2	TRBV18	TRBJ2-2	CASSLGSGSFLGTGELFF	TGTGCCAGCTCACTGGGGAGCGGGAGCTTCCTGGGCACCGGGGAGCTGTTTTTT
-	TRBD2	TRBV20-1	TRBJ2-3	CSAHTGTKAHF	TGCAGTGCGCACACCGGGACTAAAGCGCATTTT
few	TRBD1	TRBV4-1	TRBJ1-2	CASSQGGTAYGYTF	TGCGCCAGCAGCCAAGGCGGGACAGCTTATGGCTACACCTTC
-	-	TRBV5-1	TRBJ1-1	CASSFGDPATEAFF	TGCGCCAGCAGCTTCGGGGATCCAGCGACTGAAGCTTTCTTT
once	TRBD2	TRBV10-2	TRBJ2-1	CASRGERGEQFF	TGCGCCAGCCGGGGGGAGAGGGGCGAGCAGTTCTTC
-	TRBD2	TRBV5-4	TRBJ2-7	CASSRTSGSSYEQYF	TGTGCCAGCAGCCGCACTAGCGGGAGTTCCTACGAGCAGTACTTC
-	-	TRBV12-5	TRBJ2-3	CASGLPGDTQYF	TGTGCTAGTGGTCTCCCGGGGGATACGCAGTATTTT
-	-	TRBV11-2	TRBJ1-6	CASSLRSSSPLHF	TGTGCCAGCAGCTTACGGTCAAGTTCACCCCTCCACTTT
-	TRBD1	TRBV25-1	TRBJ2-3	CASSVGTGEGDTQYF	TGTGCCAGCAGTGTAGGGACAGGTGAGGGGGATACGCAGTATTTT
-	-	TRBV7-2	TRBJ2-1	CASTLTGGTYNEQFF	TGTGCCAGCACCCTAACAGGCGGGACCTACAATGAGCAGTTCTTC
-	TRBD2	TRBV6-5	TRBJ2-1	CASRLAGVYNEQFF	TGTGCCAGCAGACTAGCGGGAGTCTACAATGAGCAGTTCTTC
-	TRBD1	TRBV5-1	TRBJ2-7	CASSLEGAGYEQYF	TGCGCCAGCAGCTTGGAGGGGGCTGGTTACGAGCAGTACTTC
once	-	TRBV29-1	TRBJ2-2	CSALHGSGFRTGELFF	TGCAGCGCCCTCCATGGGAGCGGTTTTAGGACCGGGGAGCTGTTTTTT
-	-	TRBV11-2	TRBJ1-1	CASSISRGTEAFF	TGTGCCAGCAGCATCTCGCGGGGCACTGAAGCTTTCTTT
-	TRBD1	TRBV2	TRBJ1-6	CASRMNSGTEGSPLHF	TGTGCCAGCCGCATGAATTCCGGGACAGAAGGCTCACCCCTCCACTTT
-	-	TRBV30	TRBJ2-3	CAWSAGGGGGVMTDTQYF	TGTGCCTGGAGTGCCGGGGGAGGAGGGGGCGTAATGACAGATACGCAGTATTTT
-	-	TRBV2	TRBJ2-1	CASSEGLSSNEQFF	TGTGCCAGCAGTGAAGGACTAAGTAGCAATGAGCAGTTCTTC
few	TRBD1	TRBV25-1	TRBJ1-2	CASSEGDRVGYTF	TGTGCCAGCAGTGAGGGGGACAGGGTTGGCTACACCTTC
-	-	TRBV4-1	TRBJ2-2	CASSQDQGTNTGELFF	TGCGCCAGCAGCCAAGATCAGGGGACCAACACCGGGGAGCTGTTTTTT